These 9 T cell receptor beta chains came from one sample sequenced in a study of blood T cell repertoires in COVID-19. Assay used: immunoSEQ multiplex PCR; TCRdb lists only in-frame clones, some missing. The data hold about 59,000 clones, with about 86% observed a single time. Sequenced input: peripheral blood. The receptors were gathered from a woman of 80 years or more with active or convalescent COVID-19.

As DNA, the CDR3 is TGTGCCAGCAGTTATCGACTCGGCTCTGGAAACACCATATATTTT. Amino acids: CASSYRLGSGNTIYF. The chain has TRBV27 and TRBJ1-3, with D uncertain. Per the germline V gene, CDR1 is MNHEY and CDR2 is SMNVEV (reference sequence). This CDR3 has 15 residues. Between the trimmed V and J ends, which lost 4 bases and 0 bases, there was a span of 10 bases.

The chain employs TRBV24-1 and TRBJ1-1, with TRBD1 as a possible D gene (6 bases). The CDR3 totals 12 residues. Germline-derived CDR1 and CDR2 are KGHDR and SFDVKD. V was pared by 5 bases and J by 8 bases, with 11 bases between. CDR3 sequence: CATSVEGGEAFF. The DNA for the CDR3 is TGTGCCACCAGTGTAGAGGGGGGGGAAGCTTTCTTT.

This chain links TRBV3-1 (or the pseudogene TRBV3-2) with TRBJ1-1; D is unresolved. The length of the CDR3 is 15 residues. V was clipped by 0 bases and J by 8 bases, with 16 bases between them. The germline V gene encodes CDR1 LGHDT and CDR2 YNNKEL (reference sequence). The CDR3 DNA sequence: TGTGCCAGCAGCCAAGACCCCGCCACGACTCGCGAAGCTTTCTTT. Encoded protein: CASSQDPATTREAFF.

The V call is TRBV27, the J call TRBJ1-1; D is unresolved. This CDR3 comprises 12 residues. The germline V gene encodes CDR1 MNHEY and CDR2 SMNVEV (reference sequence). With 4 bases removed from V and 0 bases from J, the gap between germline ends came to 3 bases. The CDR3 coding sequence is TGTGCCAGCAGTTCAGTGAACACTGAAGCTTTCTTT. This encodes CASSSVNTEAFF.

CDR3 loop: CASSLSREAEAFF. CDR3 nucleotides: TGTGCCAGCAGCTTATCGAGGGAGGCTGAAGCTTTCTTT. The rearrangement uses TRBV7-9 and TRBJ1-1, with unresolved D. Germline V gives CDR1 SEHNR, CDR2 FQNEAQ (reference sequence). Trimming removed 2 bases from V and 6 bases from J, with 10 bases in between. There are 13 residues in the CDR3. The entire variable domain, with the rest obtained from reference TRBV7-9 and TRBJ1-1, is as follows: DTGVSQNPRHKITKRGQNVTFRCDPISEHNRLYWYRQTLGQGPEFLTYFQNEAQLEKSRLLSDRFSAERPKGSFSTLEIQRTEQGDSAMYLCASSLSREAEAFFGQGTRLTVV.

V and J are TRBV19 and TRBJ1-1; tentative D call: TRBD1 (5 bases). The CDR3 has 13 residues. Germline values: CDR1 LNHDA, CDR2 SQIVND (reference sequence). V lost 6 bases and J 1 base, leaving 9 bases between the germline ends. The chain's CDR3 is CASSRASNTEAFF. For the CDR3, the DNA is TGTGCCAGTAGCAGGGCCTCGAACACTGAAGCTTTCTTT. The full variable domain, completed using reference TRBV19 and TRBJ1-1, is DGGITQSPKYLFRKEGQNVTLSCEQNLNHDAMYWYRQDPGQGLRLIYYSQIVNDFQKGDIAEGYSVSREKKESFPLTVTSAQKNPTAFYLCASSRASNTEAFFGQGTRLTVV.

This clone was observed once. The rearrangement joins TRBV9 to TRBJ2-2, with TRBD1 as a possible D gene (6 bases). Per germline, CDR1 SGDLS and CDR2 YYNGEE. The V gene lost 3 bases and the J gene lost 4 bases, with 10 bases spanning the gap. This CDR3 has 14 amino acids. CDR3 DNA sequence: TGTGCCAGCAGCGCGGACAGCCGCACCGGGGAGCTGTTTTTT. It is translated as CASSADSRTGELFF.

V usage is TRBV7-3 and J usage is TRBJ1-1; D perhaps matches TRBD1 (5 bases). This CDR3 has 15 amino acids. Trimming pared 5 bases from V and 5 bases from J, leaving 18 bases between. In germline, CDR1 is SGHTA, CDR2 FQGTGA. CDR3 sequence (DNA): TGTGCCAGCAGCGGACTGCGGGGGGGAAAGACTGAAGCTTTCTTT. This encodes CASSGLRGGKTEAFF. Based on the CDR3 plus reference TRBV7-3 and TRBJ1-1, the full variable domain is GAGVSQTPSNKVTEKGKYVELRCDPISGHTALYWYRQSLGQGPEFLIYFQGTGAADDSGLPNDRFFAVRPEGSVSTLKIQRTERGDSAVYLCASSGLRGGKTEAFFGQGTRLTVV.

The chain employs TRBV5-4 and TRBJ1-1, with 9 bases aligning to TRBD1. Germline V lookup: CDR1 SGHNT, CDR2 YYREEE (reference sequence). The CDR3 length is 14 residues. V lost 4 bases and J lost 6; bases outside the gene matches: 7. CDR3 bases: TGTGCCAGCAGCCCCCGGGACAGGGACTCTGAAGCTTTCTTT. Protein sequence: CASSPRDRDSEAFF.